This entry lists 22 T cell receptor beta chains sequenced from one sample in a study of Graves' ophthalmopathy and Graves' hyperthyroidism. As the template, RNA transcripts were used to amplify TCR beta CDR3 regions. Second-round multiplex PCR followed a first-round RT-PCR using HTBI primers. TCRdb re-analysed the multiplex PCR reads in MiXCR, keeping a single row per CDR3 protein. Seen here are fewer than 650,000 distinct CDR3 sequences, 22% observed once, and the top ten hold more than 5.5%. Sequencing input: peripheral blood. All receptors come from a woman in her late teens or twenties with stable Graves' hyperthyroidism. Some clones in this sample may be carry-over from other donors' samples.

On this clonotype: A much larger clonotype is one base distant, so this may be a read error. The chain is built from TRBV19 and TRBJ1-1; the D is unclear. This CDR3 comprises 13 residues. The germline V gene has CDR1 LNHDA and CDR2 SQIVND (reference sequence). CDR3 residues: CASSIGEATEACF. CDR3 coding DNA: TGTGCCAGTAGTATAGGAGAGGCCACTGAAGCTTGCTTT.

This clonotype was seen a handful of times. V gene TRBV12-3 or TRBV12-4 combines with J gene TRBJ2-2; 9 bases fit TRBD1. The CDR3 runs to 14 residues. V trimming: 7 bases; J trimming: 4 bases; junction bases outside the gene matches: 4. The CDR3 region is CASNRGRSTGELFF. CDR3 nucleotide sequence: TGTGCCAGCAACAGGGGGCGCAGCACCGGGGAGCTGTTTTTT.

This clonotype has a count of ten or more. The chain combines TRBV6-1 with TRBJ2-7; 8 positions match TRBD2. V trimming: 0 bases; J trimming: 0 bases; junction bases outside the gene matches: 1. Germline V lookup: CDR1 MNHNS, CDR2 SASEGT. This CDR3 has 15 residues. CDR3 in amino acids: CASSEASGSSYEQYF. CDR3 in DNA: TGTGCCAGCAGTGAAGCGAGCGGGAGCTCCTACGAGCAGTACTTC.

This chain uses TRBV11-1 with TRBJ1-1; D unresolved. The CDR3 totals 16 residues. V lost 1 base and J 4 bases, leaving 16 bases between the germline ends. Germline lookup yields CDR1 SGHAT and CDR2 FQDESV (reference sequence). CDR3 loop: CASSLGGTRLGTEAFF. In nucleotides, the CDR3 is TGTGCCAGCAGCTTAGGCGGAACCCGTTTGGGCACTGAAGCTTTCTTT.

This clonotype has a count of ten or more. V usage is TRBV2 and J usage is TRBJ2-5; D remains unclear. Trimming removed 6 bases at V and 5 bases at J, with 10 bases between. CDR3 length: 12 residues. Germline V gene data show CDR1 as SNHLY and CDR2 as FYNNEI. CDR3 loop: CASSAAAETQYF. The CDR3 DNA reads TGTGCCAGCAGCGCGGCCGCTGAGACCCAGTACTTC.

This clonotype was detected many times. The rearrangement uses TRBV20-1 and TRBJ2-7; the D gene is possibly TRBD2 (5 bases). Trimming cost V 6 bases and J 6 bases, with 9 bases left between them. The CDR3 covers 10 residues. CDR1 is DFQATT and CDR2 is SNEGSKA in the germline V gene (reference sequence). The DNA of the CDR3 is TGCAGTGCCCGGAGGAGCGAGCAGTACTTC. This translates into CSARRSEQYF.

V usage is TRBV6-1 and J usage is TRBJ1-1, with TRBD1 matching 8 bases. CDR3 size: 13 residues. Germline-derived CDR1 and CDR2 are MNHNS and SASEGT. J lost 1 base, V lost 8 bases, and 3 bases had no gene match. The CDR3 DNA follows: TGTGCCAGCGGGACAGGTTGGAACACTGAAGCTTTCTTT. Its protein product is CASGTGWNTEAFF.

In this sample, this clonotype turned up many times. The gene calls are TRBV12-3 or TRBV12-4 and TRBJ1-5, with D unclear. V was clipped by 6 bases and J by 8 bases, with 11 bases between them. The CDR3 is 12 residues long. The CDR3 bases are TGTGCCAGCAGCCCAACGCCGGAGCCCCAGCATTTT. It encodes CASSPTPEPQHF.

J is TRBJ1-2 and V is TRBV4-2; D gene ambiguous. CDR1 LGHNA and CDR2 YNFKEQ come from the germline V gene. The CDR3 length is 14 residues. V was cut by 0 bases and J by 7 bases, with 12 bases left in between. For the CDR3, the DNA is TGTGCCAGCAGCCAAGATGGTATAGTGGGTGGCTACACCTTC. Protein: CASSQDGIVGGYTF.

This clonotype has a count of ten or more. The chain employs TRBV6-5 and TRBJ2-7; TRBD2 might be the D (6 bases). This CDR3 has 15 amino acids. CDR1 is MNHEY, CDR2 SVGAGI, per germline. The V end lost 6 bases, the J end lost 2 bases, and 17 bases lay between the germline ends. The CDR3 DNA follows: TGTGCCAGCAGCTACGGGCCGGGGGTAGCCTACGAGCAGTACTTC. It yields the protein CASSYGPGVAYEQYF.

This clonotype was seen ten or more times. The chain recombines TRBV20-1 with TRBJ1-6; weak D call: TRBD1 (6 bases). The CDR3 spans 16 residues. V was trimmed by 7 bases and J by 6 bases, leaving 22 bases between them. Germline lookup yields CDR1 DFQATT and CDR2 SNEGSKA (reference sequence). The DNA for the CDR3 is TGCAGTGGCCTAAGGGGGACACCGGACGGTAATTCACCCCTCCACTTT. As protein: CSGLRGTPDGNSPLHF.

The chain combines TRBV28 with TRBJ2-7, with 9 positions matching TRBD2. V shed 5 bases and J 5 bases; nucleotides not matched to a gene: 10. The CDR3 is 15 amino acids. Germline V gene sequence: CDR1 MDHEN, CDR2 SYDVKM. CDR3 DNA sequence: TGTGCCAGCAGTACCCCCGGACTAGCGAATGACGAGCAGTACTTC. This encodes CASSTPGLANDEQYF.

This clonotype occurred many times. A read error may produce the germline difference seen at one junction end. V usage is TRBV7-3 and J usage is TRBJ2-7; D is ambiguous. This CDR3 has 13 residues. In germline, CDR1 is SGHTA, CDR2 FQGTGA. The CDR3 region has the DNA TGTGCCAGCGGCTTTGCTGGTCCTTACGAGCAGTACTTC. It specifies CASGFAGPYEQYF.

This clonotype was seen many times. The chain couples TRBV7-2 to TRBJ2-7; no firm D call. Germline lookup yields CDR1 SGHTA and CDR2 FQGNSA. Trimming took 2 bases from V and 1 from J, leaving 6 bases between them. The CDR3 has 13 amino acids. In nucleotides, the CDR3 is TGTGCCAGCAGCTTATGGGTTTCCTACGAGCAGTACTTC. Its protein product is CASSLWVSYEQYF.

This clonotype has a count of ten or more. The rearrangement links TRBV20-1 to TRBJ2-2; D call uncertain. This CDR3 is 11 amino acids long. V was clipped by 6 bases and J by 3 bases, with 5 bases between them. Germline V gives CDR1 DFQATT, CDR2 SNEGSKA (reference sequence). CDR3 residues: CSAGYTGELFF. CDR3 nucleotides: TGCAGTGCCGGATACACCGGGGAGCTGTTTTTT.

The sample holds a few counts of this clonotype. The rearrangement uses TRBV12-3 or TRBV12-4 and TRBJ1-3; D unclear. The germline V and J ends were trimmed by 2 bases and 2 bases, with 10 bases remaining between them. The CDR3 is 15 amino acids. CDR3 nucleotides: TGTGCCAGCAGTTTAATGGACTCCCCTGGAAACACCATATATTTT. Residues: CASSLMDSPGNTIYF.

The V gene is TRBV29-1, the J gene TRBJ2-7, with 7 positions matching TRBD1. This CDR3 region has 13 residues. Germline lookup yields CDR1 SQVTM and CDR2 ANQGSEA. V lost 6 bases, J lost 0 bases, and 5 bases stayed unmatched. CDR3 DNA sequence: TGCAGCGTCCTCGGACAGGTCTCCTACGAGCAGTACTTC. It specifies CSVLGQVSYEQYF.

This clonotype was detected many times. The chain employs TRBV6-1 and TRBJ2-7; 11 nucleotides line up with TRBD2. CDR1 and CDR2 (germline): MNHNS, SASEGT. V was clipped by 1 base and J by 5 bases; unmatched bases: 7. The CDR3 extends over 16 amino acids. The CDR3 reads CASSEDTLAGVHEQYF. The CDR3 bases are TGTGCCAGCAGTGAAGACACACTAGCGGGAGTACACGAGCAGTACTTC.

This chain links TRBV24-1 with TRBJ1-2, with 10 positions matching TRBD1. The CDR3 totals 15 residues. The germline gives CDR1 KGHDR, CDR2 SFDVKD. Trimming cost V 3 bases and J 3 bases; bases outside gene matches: 3. The CDR3, as DNA: TGTGCCACCAGTGATCCCGGGACAGGGGACTATGGCTACACCTTC. Amino acids: CATSDPGTGDYGYTF.

The chain employs TRBV6-1 and TRBJ1-1; D is unclear. The CDR3 is 14 amino acids. V lost 3 bases and J lost 3, with 11 bases in between. CDR1 is MNHNS, CDR2 SASEGT, per germline. In DNA form, the CDR3 reads TGTGCCAGCAGTGAGGAGTGGAGGGACACTGAAGCTTTCTTT. The encoded protein is CASSEEWRDTEAFF.

The chain has TRBV6-5 and TRBJ1-1; D gene uncertain. The CDR3 length is 14 residues. V was pared by 6 bases and J by 1 base, with 12 bases between. Germline assignment: CDR1 MNHEY and CDR2 SVGAGI. CDR3 in amino acids: CASRLGNSNTEAFF. CDR3 nucleotides: TGTGCCAGCAGATTAGGGAATTCGAACACTGAAGCTTTCTTT.

The chain links TRBV6-2 or TRBV6-3 to TRBJ2-2, with 15 bases that match TRBD2. The V and J ends lost 7 bases and 2 bases, in that order; junction bases with no gene match: 8. Germline V gene lookup returns CDR1 MNHEY and CDR2 SVGEGT. CDR3 length: 18 amino acids. The CDR3: CASTRTSGGDINTGELFF. The CDR3, as DNA: TGTGCCAGCACTCGGACTAGCGGGGGGGATATTAACACCGGGGAGCTGTTTTTT.